These T cell receptor beta chains were read from a single sample in a study of OX40 agonist ivuxolimab in advanced cancers. Profiled with immunoSEQ multiplex PCR; TCRdb holds only in-frame clones, not every one. Among some 72,000 clones, around 92% were seen once, and the ten largest hold nearly 0.55%. This specimen consisted of CD4+ or CD8+ T cells sorted from blood, obtained in a trial of the OX40 agonist ivuxolimab. These receptors originate from an adult with an advanced solid tumor such as melanoma, head and neck, liver or kidney cancer. Each CDR3 is given with its conserved first and last residue. The D gene is left open where the match is weak. Some rows have no size entry. The others give once, few or many, or a class for an expanded clone.

D gene: TRBD1; J gene: TRBJ1-1; clone size: -; V gene: TRBV10-3; CDR3 DNA: TGTGCCATCAGCCGGGACAGGGTCAACACTGAAGCTTTCTTT; CDR3 protein: CAISRDRVNTEAFF
D gene: -; J gene: TRBJ2-3; clone size: -; V gene: TRBV7-9; CDR3 DNA: TGTGCCAGCAGCTTAGGCGTGGTCTTAACAGATACGCAGTATTTT; CDR3 protein: CASSLGVVLTDTQYF
D gene: -; J gene: TRBJ2-7; clone size: -; V gene: TRBV4-3; CDR3 DNA: TGCGCCAGCAGCCAAGACCGACTAGTGGCCTACGAGCAGTACTTC; CDR3 protein: CASSQDRLVAYEQYF
D gene: -; J gene: TRBJ2-5; clone size: once; V gene: TRBV5-4; CDR3 DNA: TGTGCCAGCAGCGAAGAAGAGACCCAGTACTTC; CDR3 protein: CASSEEETQYF
D gene: -; J gene: TRBJ1-1; clone size: -; V gene: TRBV10-3; CDR3 DNA: TGTGCCATCAGCGAACATAAGACAGGGAACACTGAAGCTTTCTTT; CDR3 protein: CAISEHKTGNTEAFF
D gene: TRBD2; J gene: TRBJ2-1; clone size: -; V gene: TRBV7-2; CDR3 DNA: TGTGCCAGCAGCTTTGGACTAGCCTTTAATGAGCAGTTCTTC; CDR3 protein: CASSFGLAFNEQFF
D gene: -; J gene: TRBJ2-3; clone size: -; V gene: TRBV30; CDR3 DNA: TGTGCCTGGACGTCCGGACAGCTCACAGATACGCAGTATTTT; CDR3 protein: CAWTSGQLTDTQYF
D gene: TRBD2; J gene: TRBJ2-5; clone size: once; V gene: TRBV11-1; CDR3 DNA: TGTGCCAGCAACAAGCTGGCTAGCGGGAGGGCCGGTGGAGAGACCCAGTACTTC; CDR3 protein: CASNKLASGRAGGETQYF
D gene: -; J gene: TRBJ1-3; clone size: -; V gene: TRBV6-5; CDR3 DNA: TGTGCCAGTCTAGGGGCCCAGGACAAGGCGAACACCATATATTTT; CDR3 protein: CASLGAQDKANTIYF
D gene: -; J gene: TRBJ2-4; clone size: -; V gene: TRBV7-2; CDR3 DNA: TGTGCCAGCAGCTTTTCAGACTTACAGGGTTTCATTCAGTACTTC; CDR3 protein: CASSFSDLQGFIQYF
D gene: TRBD1; J gene: TRBJ1-2; clone size: -; V gene: TRBV7-6; CDR3 DNA: TGTGCCAGCAGCACTCGGACAGGGAGTGATGGCTACACCTTC; CDR3 protein: CASSTRTGSDGYTF